Listed here are 22 T cell receptor beta chains from one sample, sequenced in a study of blood T cell repertoires in COVID-19. Measured with immunoSEQ multiplex PCR; TCRdb has only the in-frame clones, and not every one. The sample comprises 85,000 to 100,000 clones, around 81% of which are singletons, and 7.5% to 9.5% rests with the top ten. Sequencing was performed on peripheral blood. All receptors derive from a man aged 50 to 59 who had recovered from COVID-19.

V usage is TRBV7-2 and J usage is TRBJ2-2, with a weak D call TRBD2 (5 bases). This CDR3 is built from 14 residues. Germline values: CDR1 SGHTA, CDR2 FQGNSA. Trimming stripped 7 bases from V and 9 bases from J, with 18 bases between. CDR3 in DNA: TGTGCCAGCAAAGGAGGCCCCCTGGTCAGGGAGCTGTTTTTT. Translation: CASKGGPLVRELFF.

The chain couples TRBV4-2 to TRBJ2-6; 7 nucleotides match TRBD1. CDR3 length: 15 amino acids. Germline V gene data show CDR1 as LGHNA and CDR2 as YNFKEQ. The V segment lost 4 bases and the J segment 2 bases; nucleotides outside the gene matches: 2. The DNA of the CDR3 is TGTGCCAGCAGCCTTACAGGGGCTGGGGCCAACGTCCTGACTTTC. This encodes CASSLTGAGANVLTF.

The V call is TRBV5-1, the J call TRBJ2-2; D remains unclear. This CDR3 is 14 amino acids long. Trimming shortened V by 0 bases and J by 7 bases, and 10 bases separated the two germline ends. CDR1 and CDR2 (germline): SGHRS, YFSETQ. The CDR3 region is CASSLVQVSGELFF. The CDR3 nucleotides read TGCGCCAGCAGCTTGGTGCAGGTTAGCGGGGAGCTGTTTTTT.

This sequence joins TRBV30 and TRBJ1-3; no reliable D call. Germline V gene sequence: CDR1 GTSNPN, CDR2 SVGIG (reference sequence). V was pared by 4 bases and J by 8 bases, with 12 bases between. This CDR3 spans 12 amino acids. CDR3 nucleotides: TGTGCCTGGAAAGTGGTTCGGGACACCATATATTTT. It translates to CAWKVVRDTIYF.

The chain carries TRBV7-2 and TRBJ2-1; 7 bases line up with TRBD2. This CDR3 is built from 16 residues. With V trimmed by 5 bases and J by 7 bases, 14 bases remained unmatched. Germline CDR1 is SGHTA and CDR2 is FQGNSA. The CDR3, as DNA: TGTGCCAGCAGCCCTCGGGCTAGCGGAGGGCCTAATGAGCAGTTCTTC. This gives the protein CASSPRASGGPNEQFF.

A remark on this clone: In the same sample, other DNA sequences code for this CDR3. The chain recombines TRBV5-1 with TRBJ2-7; TRBD1 matches 8 bases. The CDR3 totals 15 residues. Germline V gene sequence: CDR1 SGHRS, CDR2 YFSETQ. Trimming removed 0 bases from V and 4 bases from J; junction bases left unmatched: 6. The CDR3 DNA is TGCGCCAGCAGCTTGGCCGCAGGGGGCACATACGAGCAGTACTTC. This codes for CASSLAAGGTYEQYF.

The rearrangement uses TRBV5-1 and TRBJ1-2; 7 bases match TRBD1. Germline V gives CDR1 SGHRS, CDR2 YFSETQ. The CDR3 contains 14 residues. V gave up 0 bases and J gave up 4 bases; unmatched junction bases: 3. The CDR3 spells CASSLEQGSYGYTF. In nucleotides, the CDR3 is TGCGCCAGCAGCTTGGAACAGGGGAGCTATGGCTACACCTTC.

The rearrangement links TRBV7-9 to TRBJ1-2; D is undetermined. The ends were cut back, 1 base at V and 5 bases at J, with 5 bases in the middle. The CDR3 sequence is 12 residues long. Per the germline V gene, CDR1 is SEHNR and CDR2 is FQNEAQ (reference sequence). The CDR3 is CASSLVVYGYTF. In DNA, the CDR3 is TGTGCCAGCAGCTTAGTAGTGTATGGCTACACCTTC.

This chain links TRBV28 with TRBJ2-7; TRBD1 aligns across 7 bases. V trimming: 10 bases; J trimming: 2 bases; junction bases outside the gene matches: 8. There are 13 residues in the CDR3. Germline V gene data show CDR1 as MDHEN and CDR2 as SYDVKM. CDR3 nucleotide sequence: TGTGCCACTACAGACAGGGCCCCCTACGAGCAGTACTTC. It specifies CATTDRAPYEQYF.

For this clone: Other DNA sequences in the sample encode the same CDR3. The gene calls are TRBV13 and TRBJ1-2; TRBD1 matches 8 bases. CDR1 and CDR2 (germline): PRHDT, FYEKMQ (reference sequence). V trimming: 5 bases; J trimming: 5 bases; junction bases outside the gene matches: 4. CDR3 length: 13 amino acids. CDR3 sequence (DNA): TGTGCCAGCAGCGGGGACAGGAGATATGGCTACACCTTC. Translated, it gives CASSGDRRYGYTF.

The gene calls are TRBV29-1 and TRBJ2-7; TRBD2 might be the D (5 bases). Germline CDR1 reads SQVTM; CDR2 reads ANQGSEA. This CDR3 is built from 13 residues. Trimming removed 4 bases from V and 2 bases from J, with 12 bases in between. The CDR3 sequence is CSVAESGTYEQYF. The CDR3 nucleotides read TGCAGCGTTGCGGAAAGCGGAACCTACGAGCAGTACTTC.

The CDR3 sequence: CATSGAGGSSYEQYF. CDR3 DNA: TGTGCCACCAGTGGAGCGGGAGGGAGCTCCTACGAGCAGTACTTC. The chain employs TRBV24-1 and TRBJ2-7; 10 bases line up with TRBD2. Germline trimming cut 5 bases from V and 0 bases from J; bases unmatched to any gene: 3. Germline CDR1 and CDR2: KGHDR and SFDVKD. The CDR3 has 15 residues.

The chain combines TRBV12-3 or TRBV12-4 with TRBJ2-4; 7 bases align to TRBD2. There are 10 residues in the CDR3. CDR3 sequence reads: CADGGSIQYF. CDR3 sequence (DNA): TGTGCAGACGGGGGGAGCATTCAGTACTTC.

This clone occurred a few times. V usage is TRBV4-2 and J usage is TRBJ1-2, with TRBD1 as a possible D gene (5 bases). V shed 1 base and J shed 13 bases, with 10 bases lying between them. The CDR3 extends over 11 amino acids. Germline V lookup: CDR1 LGHNA, CDR2 YNFKEQ. The CDR3 bases are TGTGCCAGCAGCCAAGTAGGCAGGGCCACCTTC. Translating gives CASSQVGRATF.

This clone was counted once. The chain recombines TRBV5-6 with TRBJ1-2; D is unclear. Germline V gene lookup returns CDR1 SGHDT and CDR2 YYEEEE. The CDR3 runs 15 residues. V lost 1 base, J lost 4 bases, and 14 bases lay in between. The CDR3 sequence: CASSLFSVASYGYTF. CDR3 sequence (DNA): TGTGCCAGCAGCTTGTTTTCCGTAGCTAGCTATGGCTACACCTTC.

The rearrangement links TRBV7-9 to TRBJ2-2, with TRBD2 as a possible D gene (5 bases). CDR3 length: 16 residues. With 2 bases removed from V and 6 bases from J, the gap between germline ends came to 16 bases. Germline V gene sequence: CDR1 SEHNR, CDR2 FQNEAQ (reference sequence). In DNA form, the CDR3 reads TGTGCCAGCAGCTTAAGTAGTCCACGGGGTCCCGGGGAGCTGTTTTTT. Translated, it gives CASSLSSPRGPGELFF.

The chain links TRBV25-1 to TRBJ2-1; the match to TRBD2 covers 14 bases. CDR1 is MGHDK and CDR2 is SYGVNS in the germline V gene. With 10 bases clipped from V and 8 bases from J, the junction kept 16 bases outside the gene matches. CDR3 length equals 17 residues. The CDR3: CATQGLAGASSIDEQFF. The CDR3 DNA reads TGTGCCACCCAGGGACTAGCGGGGGCCTCATCTATTGATGAGCAGTTCTTC. Combining the CDR3 with reference TRBV25-1 and TRBJ2-1 gives the whole variable domain EADIYQTPRYLVIGTGKKITLECSQTMGHDKMYWYQQDPGMELHLIHYSYGVNSTEKGDLSSESTVSRIRTEHFPLTLESARPSHTSQYLCATQGLAGASSIDEQFFGPGTRLTVL.

The rearrangement links TRBV19 to TRBJ1-5; 9 bases are a match to TRBD1. CDR1 LNHDA and CDR2 SQIVND come from the germline V gene (reference sequence). With V trimmed by 8 bases and J by 4 bases, 9 bases remained unmatched. The CDR3 runs to 15 residues. As DNA, the CDR3 is TGTGCCAGTGGACCCGGGACAGGGAAGAATCAGCCCCAGCATTTT. Protein product: CASGPGTGKNQPQHF.

V usage is TRBV10-3 and J usage is TRBJ2-2; a weak D match, TRBD1 (6 bases). V was pared by 5 bases and J by 1 base, with 14 bases between. CDR3 length: 16 residues. Germline V gene sequence: CDR1 ENHRY, CDR2 SYGVKD. The CDR3 reads CAISSSMGQNTGELFF. The CDR3, as DNA: TGTGCCATCAGTTCCTCTATGGGACAGAACACCGGGGAGCTGTTTTTT.

The rearrangement links TRBV11-2 to TRBJ2-1; no firm D call. The CDR3 runs 12 residues. V lost 1 base to trimming and J lost 5 bases, with 3 bases between them. Germline loops: CDR1 SGHAT, CDR2 FQNNGV. The CDR3 coding sequence is TGTGCCAGCAGCTTAGCAGACAATGAGCAGTTCTTC. It yields the protein CASSLADNEQFF.

The J gene is TRBJ1-1, the V gene TRBV14; D remains unclear. This CDR3 comprises 17 residues. Germline values: CDR1 SGHDN, CDR2 FVKESK. V was trimmed by 0 bases and J by 0 bases, leaving 14 bases between them. Written as DNA, the CDR3 is TGTGCCAGCAGCCAAGAAAGCGAAGCAGTAATGAACACTGAAGCTTTCTTT. Amino acids: CASSQESEAVMNTEAFF.

The genes are TRBV6-6 and TRBJ1-1, with D possibly being TRBD1 (6 bases). The V and J ends lost 0 bases and 4 bases respectively, with 12 bases between them. Germline assignment: CDR1 MNHNY and CDR2 SVGAGI (reference sequence). This CDR3 contains 15 residues. The CDR3: CASSYSDTGTTEAFF. CDR3 coding DNA: TGTGCCAGCAGTTACTCAGATACAGGGACCACTGAAGCTTTCTTT.